This TCR beta chain was captured in a study of technical replicates of blood from a handful of donors. This clone was picked up a small number of times. Trimming at V came to 6 bases and at J to 8 bases, leaving 4 bases not matched to a gene. The length of the CDR3 is 13 residues. The germline gives CDR1 SEHNR, CDR2 FQNEAQ (reference sequence). Data came from immunoSEQ multiplex PCR; TCRdb stores just in-frame clones and leaves some out. The top ten hold roughly 0.41% of the sample, which has roughly 80,000 clones, 89% seen once. The sequenced sample was T cells isolated from PBMCs. This TCR came from a human donor in good health. This chain joins TRBV7-9 and TRBJ1-4; TRBD1 matches at 9 bases. CDR3 bases: TGTGCCAGCAGTGGGGACAGGGTAGAAAAACTGTTTTTT. It encodes CASSGDRVEKLFF. Full variable domain (remainder filled in from reference TRBV7-9 and TRBJ1-4): DTGVSQNPRHKITKRGQNVTFRCDPISEHNRLYWYRQTLGQGPEFLTYFQNEAQLEKSRLLSDRFSAERPKGSFSTLEIQRTEQGDSAMYLCASSGDRVEKLFFGSGTQLSVL.